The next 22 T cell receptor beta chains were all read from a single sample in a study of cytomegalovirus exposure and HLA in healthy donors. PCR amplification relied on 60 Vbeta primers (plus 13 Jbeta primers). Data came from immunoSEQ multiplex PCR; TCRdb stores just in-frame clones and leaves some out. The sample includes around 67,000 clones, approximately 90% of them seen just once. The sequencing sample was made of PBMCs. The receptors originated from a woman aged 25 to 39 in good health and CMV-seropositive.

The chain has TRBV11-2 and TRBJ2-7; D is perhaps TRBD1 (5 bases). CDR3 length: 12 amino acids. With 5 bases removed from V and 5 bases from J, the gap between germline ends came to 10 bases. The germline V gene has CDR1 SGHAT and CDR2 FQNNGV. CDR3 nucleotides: TGTGCCAGCAGCCGCCAGGGTCACGAGCAGTACTTC. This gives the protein CASSRQGHEQYF.

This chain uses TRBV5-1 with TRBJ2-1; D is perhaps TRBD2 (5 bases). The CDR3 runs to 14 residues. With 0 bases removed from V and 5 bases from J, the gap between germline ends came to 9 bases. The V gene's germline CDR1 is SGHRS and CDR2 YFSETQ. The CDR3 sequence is CASSLAGLDNEQFF. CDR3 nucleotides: TGCGCCAGCAGCTTGGCAGGACTGGACAATGAGCAGTTCTTC.

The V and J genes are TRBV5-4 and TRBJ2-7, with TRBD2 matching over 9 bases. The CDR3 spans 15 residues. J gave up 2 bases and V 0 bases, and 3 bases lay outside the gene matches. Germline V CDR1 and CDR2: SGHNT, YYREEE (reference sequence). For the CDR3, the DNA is TGTGCCAGCAGCTTGGGCGGGAGGGCCACCTACGAGCAGTACTTC. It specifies CASSLGGRATYEQYF.

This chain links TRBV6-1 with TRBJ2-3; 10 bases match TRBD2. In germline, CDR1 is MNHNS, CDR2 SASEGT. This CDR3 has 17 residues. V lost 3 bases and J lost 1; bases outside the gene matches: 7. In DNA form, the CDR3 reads TGTGCCAGCAGTGAGTTAGCGGGAGGTTTCGGCACAGATACGCAGTATTTT. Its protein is CASSELAGGFGTDTQYF.

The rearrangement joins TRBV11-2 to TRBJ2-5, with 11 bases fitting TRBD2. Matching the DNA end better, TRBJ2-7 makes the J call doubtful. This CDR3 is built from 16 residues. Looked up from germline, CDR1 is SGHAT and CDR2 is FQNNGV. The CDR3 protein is CASSSLAGGNSYEQYF. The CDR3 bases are TGTGCCAGCAGCTCTTTAGCGGGAGGGAACTCCTACGAGCAGTACTTC.

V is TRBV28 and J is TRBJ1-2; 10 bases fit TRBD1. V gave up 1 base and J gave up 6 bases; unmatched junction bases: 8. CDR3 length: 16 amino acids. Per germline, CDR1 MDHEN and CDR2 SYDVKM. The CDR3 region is CASSLLEVGQGHGYTF. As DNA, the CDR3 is TGTGCCAGCAGTTTATTAGAGGTGGGACAGGGGCATGGCTACACCTTC.

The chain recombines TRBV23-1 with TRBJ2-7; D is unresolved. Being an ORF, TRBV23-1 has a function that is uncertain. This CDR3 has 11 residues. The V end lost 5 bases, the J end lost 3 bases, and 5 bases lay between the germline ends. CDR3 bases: TGCGCCAGCAGTATAGTCTACGAGCAGTACTTC. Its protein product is CASSIVYEQYF.

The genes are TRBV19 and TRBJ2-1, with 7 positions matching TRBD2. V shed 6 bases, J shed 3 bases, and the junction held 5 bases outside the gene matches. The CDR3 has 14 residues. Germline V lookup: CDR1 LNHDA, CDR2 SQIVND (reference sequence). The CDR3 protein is CASRRSGVYNEQFF. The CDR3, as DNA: TGTGCCAGTAGAAGGAGCGGGGTCTACAATGAGCAGTTCTTC. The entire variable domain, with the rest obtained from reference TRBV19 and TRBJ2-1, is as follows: DGGITQSPKYLFRKEGQNVTLSCEQNLNHDAMYWYRQDPGQGLRLIYYSQIVNDFQKGDIAEGYSVSREKKESFPLTVTSAQKNPTAFYLCASRRSGVYNEQFFGPGTRLTVL.

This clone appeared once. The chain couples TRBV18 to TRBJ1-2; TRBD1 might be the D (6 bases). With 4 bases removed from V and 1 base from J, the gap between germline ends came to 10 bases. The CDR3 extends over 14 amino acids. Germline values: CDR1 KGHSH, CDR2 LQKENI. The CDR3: CASSLVQGNYGYTF. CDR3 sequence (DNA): TGTGCCAGCTCACTGGTACAGGGTAACTATGGCTACACCTTC.

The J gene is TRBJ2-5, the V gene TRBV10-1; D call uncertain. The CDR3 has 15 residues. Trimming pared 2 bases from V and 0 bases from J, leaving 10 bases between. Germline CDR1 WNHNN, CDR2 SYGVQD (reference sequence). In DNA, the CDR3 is TGCGCCAGCAGTGAGAGCGTTAGAAACCAAGAGACCCAGTACTTC. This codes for CASSESVRNQETQYF.

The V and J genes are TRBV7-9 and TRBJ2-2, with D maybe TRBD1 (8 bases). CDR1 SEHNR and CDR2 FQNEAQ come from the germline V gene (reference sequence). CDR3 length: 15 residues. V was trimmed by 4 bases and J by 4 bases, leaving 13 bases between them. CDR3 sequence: CASSSQGEGTGELFF. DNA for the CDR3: TGTGCCAGCAGCTCACAGGGGGAGGGCACCGGGGAGCTGTTTTTT.

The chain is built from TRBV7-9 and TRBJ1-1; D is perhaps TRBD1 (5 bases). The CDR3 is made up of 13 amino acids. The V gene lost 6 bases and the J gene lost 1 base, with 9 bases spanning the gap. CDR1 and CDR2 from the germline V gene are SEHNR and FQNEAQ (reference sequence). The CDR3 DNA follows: TGTGCCAGCAGGACGACAGCGAACACTGAAGCTTTCTTT. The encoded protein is CASRTTANTEAFF.

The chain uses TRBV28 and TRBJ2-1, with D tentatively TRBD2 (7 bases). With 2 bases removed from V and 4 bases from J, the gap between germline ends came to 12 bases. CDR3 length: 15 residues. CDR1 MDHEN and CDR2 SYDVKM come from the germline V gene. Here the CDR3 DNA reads TGTGCCAGCAGTTTAGGGGGGGACAATTACAATGAGCAGTTCTTC. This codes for CASSLGGDNYNEQFF.

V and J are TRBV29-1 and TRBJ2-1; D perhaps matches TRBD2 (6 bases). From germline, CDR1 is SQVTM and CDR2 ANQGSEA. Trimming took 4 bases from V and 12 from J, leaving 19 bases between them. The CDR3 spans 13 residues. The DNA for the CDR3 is TGCAGCGTTGGTACTAGCCGGGGTCGGGGGCAGTTCTTC. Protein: CSVGTSRGRGQFF.

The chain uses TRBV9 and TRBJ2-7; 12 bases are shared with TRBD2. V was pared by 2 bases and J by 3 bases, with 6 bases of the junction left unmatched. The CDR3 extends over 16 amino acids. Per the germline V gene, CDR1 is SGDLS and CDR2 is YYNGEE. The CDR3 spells CASSVGLAGNIYEQYF. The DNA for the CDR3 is TGTGCCAGCAGCGTCGGACTAGCGGGAAACATCTACGAGCAGTACTTC.

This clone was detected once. The CDR3 loop reads CASSLQQGTEAFF. The CDR3 DNA follows: TGTGCCAGCAGCTTGCAACAGGGGACTGAAGCTTTCTTT. The rearrangement uses TRBV5-4 and TRBJ1-1, with 7 bases matching TRBD1. V lost 1 base, J lost 5 bases, and 2 bases stayed unmatched. The CDR3 has 13 amino acids. The germline gives CDR1 SGHNT, CDR2 YYREEE (reference sequence).

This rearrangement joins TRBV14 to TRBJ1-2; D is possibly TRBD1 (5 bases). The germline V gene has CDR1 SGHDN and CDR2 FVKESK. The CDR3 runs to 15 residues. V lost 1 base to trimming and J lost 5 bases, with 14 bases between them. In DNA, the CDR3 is TGTGCCAGCAGCCAAGGGGGGGGAACAGCTTATGGCTACACCTTC. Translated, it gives CASSQGGGTAYGYTF.

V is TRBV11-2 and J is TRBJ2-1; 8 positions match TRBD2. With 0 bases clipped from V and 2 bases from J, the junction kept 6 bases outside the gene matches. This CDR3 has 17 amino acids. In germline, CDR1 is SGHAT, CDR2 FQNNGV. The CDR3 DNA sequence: TGTGCCAGCAGCTTAGATCGGGGGGGAGCCCCCTACAATGAGCAGTTCTTC. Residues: CASSLDRGGAPYNEQFF.

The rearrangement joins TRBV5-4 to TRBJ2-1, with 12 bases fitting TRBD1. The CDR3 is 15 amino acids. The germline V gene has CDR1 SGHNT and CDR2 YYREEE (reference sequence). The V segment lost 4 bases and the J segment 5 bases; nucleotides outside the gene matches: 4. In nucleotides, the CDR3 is TGTGCCAGCAGCGACCGGGACAGGGGGCACAATGAGCAGTTCTTC. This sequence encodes CASSDRDRGHNEQFF.

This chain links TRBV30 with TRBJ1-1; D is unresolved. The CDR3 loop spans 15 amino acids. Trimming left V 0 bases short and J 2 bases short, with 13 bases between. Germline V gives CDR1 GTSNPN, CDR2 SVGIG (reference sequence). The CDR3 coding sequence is TGTGCCTGGAGTGTACGCGGCGGTAGAAACACTGAAGCTTTCTTT. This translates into CAWSVRGGRNTEAFF.

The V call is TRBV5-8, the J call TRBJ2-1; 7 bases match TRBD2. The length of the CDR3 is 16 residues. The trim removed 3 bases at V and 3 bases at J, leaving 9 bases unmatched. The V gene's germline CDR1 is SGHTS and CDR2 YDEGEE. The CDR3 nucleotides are TGTGCCAGCAGCTCCGATACCCGCGGGGGCTACAATGAGCAGTTCTTC. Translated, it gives CASSSDTRGGYNEQFF.

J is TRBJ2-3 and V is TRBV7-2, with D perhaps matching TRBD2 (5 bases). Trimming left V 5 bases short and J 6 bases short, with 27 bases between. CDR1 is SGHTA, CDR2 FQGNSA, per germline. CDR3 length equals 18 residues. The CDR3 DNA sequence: TGTGCCAGCAGCCCGAGGGCCAAGGGATCAATCAGGTGGGATACGCAGTATTTT. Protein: CASSPRAKGSIRWDTQYF.